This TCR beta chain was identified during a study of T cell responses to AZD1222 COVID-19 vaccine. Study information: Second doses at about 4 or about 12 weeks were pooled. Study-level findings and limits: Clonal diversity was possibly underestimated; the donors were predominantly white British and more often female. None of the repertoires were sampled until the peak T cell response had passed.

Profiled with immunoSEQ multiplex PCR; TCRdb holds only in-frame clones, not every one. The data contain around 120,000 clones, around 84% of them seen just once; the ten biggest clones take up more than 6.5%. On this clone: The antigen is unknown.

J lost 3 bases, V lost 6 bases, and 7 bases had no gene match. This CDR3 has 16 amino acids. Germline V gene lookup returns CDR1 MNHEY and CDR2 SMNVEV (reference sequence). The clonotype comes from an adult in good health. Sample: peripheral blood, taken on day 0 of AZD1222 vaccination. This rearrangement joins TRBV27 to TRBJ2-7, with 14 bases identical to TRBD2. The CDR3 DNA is TGTGCCAGCAGGGGACTAGCGGGGGCCCTGGGCTACGAGCAGTACTTC. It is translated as CASRGLAGALGYEQYF.